The 30 T cell receptor beta chains below were found in one sample sequenced in a study of shared clonotypes between healthy human individuals. TCRdb's table, derived via immunoSEQ multiplex PCR, lists solely in-frame clones and lacks some. The repertoire holds 730,000 or so clones, with about two thirds as singletons. The sample comprised memory CD4+ T cells sorted from blood. The subset: CD45RA-negative fraction. The receptors derive from a woman aged 25 to 39 in good health.

The chain couples TRBV2 to TRBJ2-1, with 10 bases identical to TRBD2. The CDR3 covers 14 residues. CDR1 SNHLY and CDR2 FYNNEI come from the germline V gene. The V gene end was trimmed by 6 bases and the J gene end by 7 bases; junction bases not matched to a gene: 6. The CDR3 DNA sequence: TGTGCCAGCAGACTAGCGGGAAGGAGGAATGAGCAGTTCTTC. Protein sequence: CASRLAGRRNEQFF.

The rearrangement uses TRBV19 and TRBJ2-3, with D possibly being TRBD2 (6 bases). The CDR3 contains 16 residues. Germline V gene lookup returns CDR1 LNHDA and CDR2 SQIVND (reference sequence). V was shortened by 3 bases and J by 2 bases, with 15 bases between the two germline ends. CDR3 protein: CASSIAGTLLTDTQYF. The DNA for the CDR3 is TGTGCCAGTAGTATTGCCGGGACTCTCCTCACAGATACGCAGTATTTT. The entire variable domain, with the rest obtained from reference TRBV19 and TRBJ2-3, is as follows: DGGITQSPKYLFRKEGQNVTLSCEQNLNHDAMYWYRQDPGQGLRLIYYSQIVNDFQKGDIAEGYSVSREKKESFPLTVTSAQKNPTAFYLCASSIAGTLLTDTQYFGPGTRLTVL.

To note about this clone: This sample includes further DNA sequences coding for the same CDR3. The chain recombines TRBV29-1 with TRBJ2-5; 7 nucleotides match TRBD1. CDR3 length: 12 amino acids. Per the germline V gene, CDR1 is SQVTM and CDR2 is ANQGSEA. V lost 7 bases to trimming and J lost 2 bases; unmatched junction nucleotides: 4. CDR3 protein: CSARQGQETQYF. The CDR3 DNA reads as TGCAGCGCCCGACAGGGACAAGAGACCCAGTACTTC.

The J gene is TRBJ2-6, the V gene TRBV7-8, with D perhaps matching TRBD1 (5 bases). Trimming left V 1 base short and J 4 bases short, with 11 bases between. Germline lookup yields CDR1 SGHVS and CDR2 FQNEAQ. The CDR3 contains 16 residues. CDR3 sequence (DNA): TGTGCCAGCAGCTTAGTCCGACAGCTCGGGGCCAACGTCCTGACTTTC. This sequence encodes CASSLVRQLGANVLTF. The whole variable domain, filled in from reference TRBV7-8 and TRBJ2-6, reads GAGVSQSPRYKVAKRGQDVALRCDPISGHVSLFWYQQALGQGPEFLTYFQNEAQLDKSGLPSDRFFAERPEGSVSTLKIQRTQQEDSAVYLCASSLVRQLGANVLTFGAGSRLTVL.

On this clone itself: The identical CDR3 is also encoded by other nucleotide sequences in the sample. The chain joins TRBV18 to TRBJ2-3; 9 nucleotides align to TRBD2. The germline gives CDR1 KGHSH, CDR2 LQKENI. The CDR3 length is 16 residues. J gave up 0 bases and V 0 bases, and 1 base lay outside the gene matches. CDR3 DNA: TGTGCCAGCTCACCACCTACTAGCGGGAGCACAGATACGCAGTATTTT. Translating gives CASSPPTSGSTDTQYF.

The CDR3 DNA sequence: TGTGCCAGCAGCTCTACTCCCGGGGGACAGGGTTTAGGGGAGCTGTTTTTT. Protein sequence: CASSSTPGGQGLGELFF. The chain recombines TRBV7-6 with TRBJ2-2; 9 bases align to TRBD1. The CDR3 totals 17 residues. Germline CDR1 reads SGHVS; CDR2 reads FNYEAQ. V shed 4 bases and J 8 bases; nucleotides not matched to a gene: 14. The variable domain in full, with the rest retrieved from reference TRBV7-6 and TRBJ2-2, is GAGVSQSPRYKVTKRGQDVALRCDPISGHVSLYWYRQALGQGPEFLTYFNYEAQQDKSGLPNDRFSAERPEGSISTLTIQRTEQRDSAMYRCASSSTPGGQGLGELFFGEGSRLTVL.

This clone was counted only a few times. The rearrangement uses TRBV27 and TRBJ1-5; no clear D gene. V dropped 6 bases and J dropped 2 bases, with 17 bases sitting between them. The CDR3 extends over 16 amino acids. Germline V gene sequence: CDR1 MNHEY, CDR2 SMNVEV (reference sequence). The CDR3 DNA reads TGTGCCAGCAGGCCCCGAGTCAATTCGGGCAATCAGCCCCAGCATTTT. This gives the protein CASRPRVNSGNQPQHF.

On this clone: Other DNA sequences in the sample encode the same CDR3. The chain joins TRBV5-1 to TRBJ2-5; D is unclear. The CDR3 totals 12 residues. CDR1 SGHRS and CDR2 YFSETQ come from the germline V gene. V lost 1 base and J 4 bases, leaving 5 bases between the germline ends. CDR3 sequence (DNA): TGCGCCAGCAGCTTGAACAGAGAGACCCAGTACTTC. It codes for CASSLNRETQYF.

The chain joins TRBV5-4 to TRBJ2-3; no reliable D call. The CDR3 runs 14 residues. Trimming took 3 bases from V and 0 from J, leaving 8 bases between them. Germline V CDR1 and CDR2: SGHNT, YYREEE (reference sequence). The CDR3 region has the DNA TGTGCCAGCAGCTACGACTCAAGCACAGATACGCAGTATTTT. It translates to CASSYDSSTDTQYF.

V and J are TRBV19 and TRBJ1-2, with D perhaps matching TRBD1 (6 bases). Between the trimmed V and J ends, which lost 5 bases and 8 bases, there was a span of 24 bases. CDR1 and CDR2 (germline): LNHDA, SQIVND (reference sequence). The CDR3 has 16 amino acids. DNA for the CDR3: TGTGCCAGTAGTCCGGCGGACAGCCTAAAATCGGGGGGCTACACCTTC. As protein: CASSPADSLKSGGYTF.

CDR3 sequence (DNA): TGTGCCAGTACCCACCGCCCAGGGGGCGGGAGTATGACAGATACGCAGTATTTT. It codes for CASTHRPGGGSMTDTQYF. This chain connects TRBV19 to TRBJ2-3, with D maybe TRBD1 (8 bases). Germline V CDR1 and CDR2: LNHDA, SQIVND (reference sequence). The CDR3 length is 18 residues. Trimming took off 7 bases at V and 3 bases at J, with 26 bases between the two ends. Full variable domain (missing parts from reference TRBV19 and TRBJ2-3): DGGITQSPKYLFRKEGQNVTLSCEQNLNHDAMYWYRQDPGQGLRLIYYSQIVNDFQKGDIAEGYSVSREKKESFPLTVTSAQKNPTAFYLCASTHRPGGGSMTDTQYFGPGTRLTVL.

The rearrangement joins TRBV19 to TRBJ2-1, with 7 bases matching TRBD1. The germline gives CDR1 LNHDA, CDR2 SQIVND (reference sequence). V lost 5 bases to trimming and J lost 6 bases; unmatched junction nucleotides: 4. The CDR3 sequence is 13 residues long. CDR3 DNA: TGTGCCAGTAGTTCACAGGGGCGCAATGAGCAGTTCTTC. This sequence encodes CASSSQGRNEQFF.

The rearrangement uses TRBV4-1 and TRBJ2-4, with 9 bases that match TRBD2. This CDR3 spans 20 amino acids. The trim removed 0 bases at V and 2 bases at J, leaving 14 bases unmatched. Germline-derived CDR1 and CDR2 are MGHRA and YSYEKL. CDR3 sequence: CASSQESYGLAIGSKNIQYF. CDR3 in DNA: TGCGCCAGCAGCCAAGAGAGTTATGGACTAGCGATTGGGTCCAAAAACATTCAGTACTTC.

This clone has a single count. The chain recombines TRBV27 with TRBJ1-2, with 8 nucleotides matching TRBD1. Germline V gene sequence: CDR1 MNHEY, CDR2 SMNVEV (reference sequence). There are 14 residues in the CDR3. After removal of 5 bases from V and 8 bases from J, the junction contained 10 bases not matched to a gene. CDR3 sequence reads: CASSRDRDRIGYTF. CDR3 coding DNA: TGTGCCAGCAGTCGCGACCGGGACAGGATCGGCTACACCTTC.

This clone was seen once. Here the CDR3 reads CASTDLTGDQPQHF. CDR3 nucleotide sequence: TGTGCCAGCACGGACCTTACTGGCGATCAGCCCCAGCATTTT. This rearrangement joins TRBV6-1 to TRBJ1-5; D is undetermined. Trimming removed 7 bases from V and 5 bases from J, with 15 bases in between. This CDR3 is 14 amino acids long. Looked up from germline, CDR1 is MNHNS and CDR2 is SASEGT.

The table lists this clone with a few counts. The chain employs TRBV18 and TRBJ1-2; maybe TRBD1 (5 bases). This CDR3 is 16 amino acids long. Trimming cost V 0 bases and J 4 bases, with 15 bases left between them. Germline V CDR1 and CDR2: KGHSH, LQKENI. CDR3 bases: TGTGCCAGCTCACCACCGGGGCGGCTGATTCCCTATGGCTACACCTTC. This codes for CASSPPGRLIPYGYTF.

There are a few counts of this clone. The chain combines TRBV4-1 with TRBJ1-5; D is unclear. V was trimmed by 4 bases and J by 7 bases, leaving 17 bases between them. Looked up from germline, CDR1 is MGHRA and CDR2 is YSYEKL. This CDR3 comprises 15 residues. This chain's CDR3 is CASSPPVPGEQPQHF. CDR3 bases: TGCGCCAGCAGCCCCCCGGTTCCCGGGGAACAGCCCCAGCATTTT.

In the case of this clone: Since a much larger clone is just one base distant, this may be a read error. This sequence joins TRBV7-2 and TRBJ2-7, with 10 bases fitting TRBD2. The CDR3 is made up of 13 amino acids. The V segment lost 6 bases and the J segment 3 bases; nucleotides outside the gene matches: 2. CDR1 SGHTA and CDR2 FQGNSA come from the germline V gene. The CDR3 coding sequence is TGTGCCAGCAGGCGGACTAGCGGCTACGAGCAGTACTTC. It specifies CASRRTSGYEQYF.

This clone was recorded only once. A much larger clone is a single base away; this may be a read error. Other nucleotide sequences from this sample produce the same CDR3. The J gene is TRBJ2-2, the V gene TRBV5-1, with TRBD1 identical over 7 bases. The CDR3 runs to 15 residues. Germline V lookup: CDR1 SGHRS, CDR2 YFSETQ. J gave up 3 bases and V 2 bases, and 4 bases lay outside the gene matches. CDR3 protein: CASSFGDRDTGELFF. The CDR3 nucleotides read TGCGCCAGCAGCTTTGGTGACAGGGACACCGGGGAGCTGTTTTTT.

The chain links TRBV18 to TRBJ2-7, with 7 bases lining up with TRBD2. Germline values: CDR1 KGHSH, CDR2 LQKENI. Unmatched junction bases numbered 9, after V lost 3 bases and J lost 1 base. The length of the CDR3 is 16 residues. This chain's CDR3 is CASSPYIPRESYEQYF. The DNA of the CDR3 is TGTGCCAGCTCACCGTACATCCCGCGGGAGTCCTACGAGCAGTACTTC.

V gene TRBV4-2 combines with J gene TRBJ2-1; unclear D gene. V was trimmed by 1 base and J by 9 bases, leaving 10 bases between them. The CDR3 totals 13 residues. Germline assignment: CDR1 LGHNA and CDR2 YNFKEQ. This chain's CDR3 is CASSQGRFAEQFF. The CDR3 DNA reads TGTGCCAGCAGCCAAGGTCGGTTTGCTGAGCAGTTCTTC.

This chain uses TRBV6-5 with TRBJ2-7; the D gene is possibly TRBD1 (5 bases). CDR3 length equals 14 residues. Germline values: CDR1 MNHEY, CDR2 SVGAGI. The V and J ends lost 7 bases and 6 bases respectively, with 19 bases between them. DNA of the CDR3: TGTGCCAGCAAAACCTACCAGGGTGGAATCGAGCAGTACTTC. It is translated as CASKTYQGGIEQYF.

This clone has only a few counts. V gene TRBV19 combines with J gene TRBJ1-3, with D possibly matching TRBD1 (5 bases). The CDR3 spans 16 residues. Trimming removed 5 bases at V and 0 bases at J, with 14 bases between. Germline CDR1 LNHDA, CDR2 SQIVND (reference sequence). For the CDR3, the DNA is TGTGCCAGTAGTGCCAACAGGCGAATCTCTGGAAACACCATATATTTT. Protein product: CASSANRRISGNTIYF.

V usage is TRBV18 and J usage is TRBJ2-2; a weak D match, TRBD1 (6 bases). With 3 bases removed from V and 6 bases from J, the gap between germline ends came to 11 bases. CDR1 KGHSH and CDR2 LQKENI come from the germline V gene. This CDR3 is built from 14 residues. The CDR3 nucleotides read TGTGCCAGCTCACCGGACAGTTTTTCCGGGGAGCTGTTTTTT. It encodes CASSPDSFSGELFF.

V usage is TRBV5-1 and J usage is TRBJ2-7, with D possibly being TRBD2 (6 bases). The CDR3 has 13 amino acids. V was clipped by 7 bases and J by 5 bases, with 16 bases between them. CDR1 is SGHRS and CDR2 is YFSETQ in the germline V gene. CDR3 sequence reads: CASRHRGEDEQYF. CDR3 bases: TGCGCCAGCCGTCACCGTGGGGAGGACGAGCAGTACTTC.

The chain uses TRBV7-2 and TRBJ2-7, with TRBD2 matching over 11 bases. V lost 5 bases to trimming and J lost 2 bases; unmatched junction nucleotides: 11. The CDR3 contains 17 residues. The germline V gene encodes CDR1 SGHTA and CDR2 FQGNSA. As DNA, the CDR3 is TGTGCCAGCAGCCCGAAGACTAGCGGGATGGGAACCTACGAGCAGTACTTC. It encodes CASSPKTSGMGTYEQYF.

This chain uses TRBV25-1 with TRBJ2-1; D is ambiguous. The germline gives CDR1 MGHDK, CDR2 SYGVNS. CDR3 length: 13 amino acids. V was trimmed by 4 bases and J by 6 bases, leaving 10 bases between them. CDR3 coding DNA: TGTGCCAGCAGTGCCACAATAGTCAATGAGCAGTTCTTC. This encodes CASSATIVNEQFF.

The V and J genes are TRBV11-3 and TRBJ2-3; no definite D call. The CDR3 spans 13 residues. CDR1 and CDR2 (germline): SGHNT, YENEEA. Trimming took 2 bases from V and 2 from J, leaving 5 bases between them. Written as DNA, the CDR3 is TGTGCCAGCAGCTTAATTACCACAGATACGCAGTATTTT. Translating it yields CASSLITTDTQYF.

The chain has TRBV27 and TRBJ2-7; D tentatively reads TRBD1 or TRBD2 (7 bases each). The CDR3 is made up of 15 amino acids. V shed 5 bases and J shed 3 bases, with 17 bases lying between them. The germline gives CDR1 MNHEY, CDR2 SMNVEV (reference sequence). CDR3 sequence: CASSTRQGGSYEQYF. The CDR3 DNA sequence: TGTGCCAGCAGTACGAGACAGGGAGGGAGCTACGAGCAGTACTTC.

The chain links TRBV9 to TRBJ2-5; a weak D match, TRBD1 (6 bases). Germline values: CDR1 SGDLS, CDR2 YYNGEE. This CDR3 is built from 13 residues. Trimming shortened V by 0 bases and J by 3 bases, and 6 bases separated the two germline ends. The DNA for the CDR3 is TGTGCCAGCAGCGTAGCAGGGGAAGAGACCCAGTACTTC. Translated, it gives CASSVAGEETQYF.